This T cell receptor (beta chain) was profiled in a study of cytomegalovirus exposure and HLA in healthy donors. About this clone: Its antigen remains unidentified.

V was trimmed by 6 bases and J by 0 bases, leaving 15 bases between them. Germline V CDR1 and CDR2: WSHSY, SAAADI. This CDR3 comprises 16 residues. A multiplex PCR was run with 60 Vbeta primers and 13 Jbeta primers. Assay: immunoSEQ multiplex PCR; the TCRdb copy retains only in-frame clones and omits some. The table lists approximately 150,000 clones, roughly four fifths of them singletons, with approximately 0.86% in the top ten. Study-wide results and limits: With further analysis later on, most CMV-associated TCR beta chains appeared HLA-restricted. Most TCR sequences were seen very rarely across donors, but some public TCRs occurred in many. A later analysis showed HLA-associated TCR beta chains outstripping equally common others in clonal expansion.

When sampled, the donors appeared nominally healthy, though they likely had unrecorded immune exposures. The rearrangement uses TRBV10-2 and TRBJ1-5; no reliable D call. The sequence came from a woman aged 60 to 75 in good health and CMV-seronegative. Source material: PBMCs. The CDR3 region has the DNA TGCGCCAGCAGGGCCGGGAAGCTATTTAGCAATCAGCCCCAGCATTTT. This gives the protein CASRAGKLFSNQPQHF.